One and the same sample provided the 19 T cell receptor beta chains below, sequenced in a study of OX40 agonist ivuxolimab in advanced cancers. The assay was immunoSEQ multiplex PCR, and TCRdb's table has in-frame clones only and misses some. In the table there are more than 60,000 clones, roughly 89% of which are singletons. The sample was CD4+ or CD8+ T cells sorted from blood, taken in a trial of the OX40 agonist ivuxolimab. The receptors originated from an adult with an advanced solid tumor such as melanoma, head and neck, liver or kidney cancer.

This clone was observed a handful of times. V and J are TRBV30 and TRBJ1-5; unclear D gene. V was pared by 0 bases and J by 3 bases, with 9 bases between. Germline V CDR1 and CDR2: GTSNPN, SVGIG (reference sequence). The CDR3 length is 14 residues. The CDR3 here is CAWSVSSNNQPQHF. In DNA, the CDR3 is TGTGCCTGGAGTGTATCCAGCAACAATCAGCCCCAGCATTTT.

The chain uses TRBV6-1 and TRBJ2-2, with D unclear. The germline gives CDR1 MNHNS, CDR2 SASEGT. The germline V and J ends were trimmed by 0 bases and 4 bases, with 9 bases remaining between them. The CDR3 has 15 amino acids. The CDR3 DNA reads as TGTGCCAGCAGTGAAGCGATGACTGGCACCGGGGAGCTGTTTTTT. Translated: CASSEAMTGTGELFF.

V and J are TRBV13 and TRBJ2-7; possible D gene TRBD1, 6 bases. Germline V lookup: CDR1 PRHDT, CDR2 FYEKMQ (reference sequence). CDR3 length: 14 residues. V was pared by 6 bases and J by 5 bases, with 17 bases between. CDR3 region: CASSDRDKLHEQYF. The DNA of the CDR3 is TGTGCCAGCAGTGACCGGGACAAACTCCACGAGCAGTACTTC.

The chain links TRBV6-6 to TRBJ1-4, with no clear D. V shed 0 bases and J shed 0 bases, with 5 bases lying between them. The germline V gene has CDR1 MNHNY and CDR2 SVGAGI (reference sequence). This CDR3 comprises 15 residues. CDR3: CASSYSPATNEKLFF. The CDR3 region has the DNA TGTGCCAGCAGTTACTCTCCAGCAACTAATGAAAAACTGTTTTTT.

The chain is built from TRBV29-1 and TRBJ1-5; D remains ambiguous. V lost 0 bases and J 1 base, leaving 7 bases between the germline ends. This CDR3 contains 14 residues. Looked up from germline, CDR1 is SQVTM and CDR2 is ANQGSEA. For the CDR3, the DNA is TGCAGCGTTGAAGATCGGGGAAGCAATCAGCCCCAGCATTTT. It translates to CSVEDRGSNQPQHF.

The chain employs TRBV19 and TRBJ1-5; D is undetermined. Trimming pared 5 bases from V and 0 bases from J, leaving 8 bases between. The CDR3 length is 14 residues. Germline V gene data show CDR1 as LNHDA and CDR2 as SQIVND (reference sequence). In DNA form, the CDR3 reads TGTGCCAGTAGTGCACAGTATAGCAATCAGCCCCAGCATTTT. Encoded protein: CASSAQYSNQPQHF. Based on the CDR3 plus reference TRBV19 and TRBJ1-5, the full variable domain is DGGITQSPKYLFRKEGQNVTLSCEQNLNHDAMYWYRQDPGQGLRLIYYSQIVNDFQKGDIAEGYSVSREKKESFPLTVTSAQKNPTAFYLCASSAQYSNQPQHFGDGTRLSIL.

This chain links TRBV5-6 with TRBJ2-1, with 7 bases that match TRBD1. The CDR3 length is 16 residues. Germline V CDR1 and CDR2: SGHDT, YYEEEE. Losses at the gene ends were 6 bases for V and 1 base for J; bases not matched to a gene: 10. The CDR3 region is CASTLSRDRSYNEQFF. The CDR3 coding sequence is TGTGCCAGCACCCTTAGCCGGGACAGATCCTACAATGAGCAGTTCTTC.

This clone was counted between two and nine times. J is TRBJ1-4 and V is TRBV6-1; D remains ambiguous. The CDR3 has 13 amino acids. Trimming removed 3 bases at V and 10 bases at J, with 12 bases between. Germline CDR1 and CDR2: MNHNS and SASEGT. CDR3 protein: CASSDGPSGKLFF. DNA for the CDR3: TGTGCCAGCAGTGACGGCCCCTCCGGAAAACTGTTTTTT.

This chain uses TRBV5-1 with TRBJ1-1, with unresolved D. CDR3 length: 14 amino acids. Germline-derived CDR1 and CDR2 are SGHRS and YFSETQ. Trimming took 4 bases from V and 1 from J, leaving 11 bases between them. The DNA for the CDR3 is TGCGCCAGCAGCATCGCCCCCGAGAACACTGAAGCTTTCTTT. Translated: CASSIAPENTEAFF.

Of note for this clone: At one boundary the junction diverges from the germline segment, which might be a read error. The chain recombines TRBV10-2 with TRBJ2-7, with TRBD2 as a possible D gene (5 bases). Germline CDR1 and CDR2: WSHSY and SAAADI. CDR3 size: 13 residues. CDR3 coding DNA: TGTGCCAGCAGTTCGGGGTACTCCTACGAGCAGTACTTC. Translating gives CASSSGYSYEQYF.

CDR3 protein: CASSDRGREQYF. The CDR3 DNA reads TGTGCCAGTAGTGACAGGGGCCGCGAGCAGTACTTC. The chain joins TRBV19 to TRBJ2-7; TRBD1 matches 8 bases. Germline lookup yields CDR1 LNHDA and CDR2 SQIVND (reference sequence). This CDR3 has 12 residues. V lost 5 bases to trimming and J lost 6 bases; unmatched junction nucleotides: 3.

The CDR3 loop is CASSTGTSNEQFF. The CDR3 DNA sequence: TGCGCCAGCAGCACCGGGACTAGCAATGAGCAGTTCTTC. The V and J genes are TRBV10-1 and TRBJ2-1; 8 bases are a match to TRBD2. Germline CDR1 is WNHNN and CDR2 is SYGVQD (reference sequence). V gave up 6 bases and J gave up 6 bases; unmatched junction bases: 4. CDR3 size: 13 residues.

On this clone: Mismatch with germline at one junction end may stem from a read error. The DNA of the CDR3 is TGCGCCAGCAGTGAGGCCGTATACGAGCAGTACTTC. Protein product: CASSEAVYEQYF. The rearrangement joins TRBV9 to TRBJ2-7; D gene uncertain. This CDR3 spans 12 amino acids. Germline V gives CDR1 SGDLS, CDR2 YYNGEE.

The chain joins TRBV29-1 to TRBJ2-2; D is perhaps TRBD1 (6 bases). In germline, CDR1 is SQVTM, CDR2 ANQGSEA. CDR3 length: 13 amino acids. Between the trimmed V and J ends, which lost 4 bases and 6 bases, there was a span of 12 bases. The CDR3 DNA is TGCAGCGTTGCTTCTGCAGGGGCCGGGGAGCTGTTTTTT. Amino acid sequence: CSVASAGAGELFF.

Of note for this clone: At one of its ends the junction is not consistent with the germline gene, which may arise from a read error. The gene calls are TRBV16 and TRBJ2-7; D is ambiguous. The V gene's germline CDR1 is KGHSY and CDR2 FQNENV. CDR3 length: 14 residues. The CDR3 is CASSKSSAGSEQYF. The CDR3, as DNA: TGTGCCAGCAGCAAATCCTCAGCCGGGTCCGAGCAGTACTTC.

V usage is TRBV7-2 and J usage is TRBJ1-5; TRBD1 agrees at 8 bases. Germline V lookup: CDR1 SGHTA, CDR2 FQGNSA. CDR3 length: 13 amino acids. With V trimmed by 1 base and J by 9 bases, 2 bases remained unmatched. The CDR3 DNA is TGTGCCAGCAGCTTAGGACAGGGGTGGCCCCAGCATTTT. It specifies CASSLGQGWPQHF.

V is TRBV11-2 and J is TRBJ1-4; 7 bases fit TRBD1. With V trimmed by 5 bases and J by 4 bases, 10 bases remained unmatched. The CDR3 is made up of 16 amino acids. Germline V gene data show CDR1 as SGHAT and CDR2 as FQNNGV. CDR3 in amino acids: CASSLPVGTVNEKLFF. For the CDR3, the DNA is TGTGCCAGCAGCCTCCCCGTCGGGACAGTTAATGAAAAACTGTTTTTT.

The chain carries TRBV7-6 and TRBJ2-1; D not resolved. The germline V and J ends were trimmed by 1 base and 1 base, with 14 bases remaining between them. Germline values: CDR1 SGHVS, CDR2 FNYEAQ. The CDR3 has 17 residues. The CDR3 DNA sequence: TGTGCCAGCAGCTTAGAGGCGGCCTTGAGGTCCTACAATGAGCAGTTCTTC. Its protein product is CASSLEAALRSYNEQFF.

The rearrangement uses TRBV7-9 and TRBJ2-1; 7 bases fit TRBD1. With V trimmed by 0 bases and J by 3 bases, 2 bases remained unmatched. The CDR3 consists of 15 residues. Germline V gives CDR1 SEHNR, CDR2 FQNEAQ (reference sequence). CDR3 bases: TGTGCCAGCAGCTTAGCGGGGACAGTCTACAATGAGCAGTTCTTC. Protein product: CASSLAGTVYNEQFF.